This TCR beta chain appears in the sequencing data of a study of spatial heterogeneity in lung cancer. Study information: The study found that TCR transcript counts in tumor regions correlated strongly with a matched bulk RNA-seq T cell module score.

This clonotype was recorded at least ten times. Antigen: not known. Notes on the study in general: For expanded intratumoral alpha and beta TCRs, counts tracked tumor mutation counts.

Indicated time point: sample taken at primary tumor resection. Using its own MiXCR run on the 5' RACE reads, TCRdb lists one record per CDR3 protein. The data show 15,000 to 20,000 distinct CDR3 sequences, about 6% seen once. The sequence was obtained from a female donor with early-stage non-small cell lung cancer. The material sequenced was lung tumor tissue, taken at surgery.

The CDR3 region is CASSLVAVRQPQHF. In DNA, the CDR3 is TGTGCCAGCAGTTTAGTCGCGGTACGTCAGCCCCAGCATTTT. The chain recombines TRBV28 with TRBJ1-5; D gene ambiguous. Trimming took off 2 bases at V and 6 bases at J, with 11 bases between the two ends. Per the germline V gene, CDR1 is MDHEN and CDR2 is SYDVKM. This CDR3 is 14 amino acids long.